The 23 T cell receptor beta chains presented below share a single source sample, sequenced in a study of preoperative IRX-2 immunotherapy in early breast cancer. Using immunoSEQ multiplex PCR, the repertoire was profiled, and TCRdb retains in-frame clones only, with some absent. The sample yields some 22,000 clones, roughly 95% seen once. Treatment specified: preoperative locoregional IRX-2 cytokine immunotherapy. The material sequenced was tumor tissue, taken after IRX-2 immunotherapy. The origin of the receptors is a human donor with breast cancer.

This clone was recorded once. J is TRBJ2-7 and V is TRBV2; D may be TRBD2 (6 bases). CDR3 length: 14 residues. Germline CDR1 SNHLY, CDR2 FYNNEI. V dropped 7 bases and J dropped 4 bases, with 17 bases sitting between them. CDR3 residues: CASKMEGMLYEQYF. CDR3 nucleotides: TGTGCCAGCAAGATGGAGGGGATGTTATACGAGCAGTACTTC.

V gene TRBV5-1 combines with J gene TRBJ2-1, with TRBD2 matching over 12 bases. Germline V gives CDR1 SGHRS, CDR2 YFSETQ. The V segment lost 4 bases and the J segment 6 bases; nucleotides outside the gene matches: 11. CDR3 length: 17 residues. Here the CDR3 DNA reads TGCGCCAGCAGCACAGGAGGTCTAGCGGGAGGGAGCAATGAGCAGTTCTTC. Encoded protein: CASSTGGLAGGSNEQFF.

V and J are TRBV5-1 and TRBJ1-4, with 11 bases aligning to TRBD1. Trimming removed 3 bases from V and 6 bases from J; junction bases left unmatched: 1. This CDR3 is built from 14 residues. The germline CDR1 and CDR2 sequences are SGHRS and YFSETQ. The CDR3 here is CASSSGQGDEKLFF. CDR3 DNA: TGCGCCAGCAGCTCGGGACAGGGGGATGAAAAACTGTTTTTT.

This clone appeared a single time. The V gene is TRBV9, the J gene TRBJ1-1; D gene unclear. V was clipped by 4 bases and J by 2 bases, with 15 bases between them. The CDR3 totals 15 residues. Germline assignment: CDR1 SGDLS and CDR2 YYNGEE. The CDR3 sequence is CASSPLSGQNTEAFF. Written as DNA, the CDR3 is TGTGCCAGCAGCCCTTTGTCCGGGCAAAACACTGAAGCTTTCTTT.

This clone was recorded once. The chain joins TRBV6-5 to TRBJ1-2; D perhaps matches TRBD1 (5 bases). Per germline, CDR1 MNHEY and CDR2 SVGAGI. V lost 7 bases to trimming and J lost 6 bases, with 18 bases between them. The CDR3 extends over 14 amino acids. The CDR3 DNA follows: TGTGCCAGCACACGACAGCCCCTACGGGATGGCTACACCTTC. Encoded protein: CASTRQPLRDGYTF.

The V gene is TRBV7-9, the J gene TRBJ1-6; no clear D gene. The CDR3 has 14 amino acids. The germline gives CDR1 SEHNR, CDR2 FQNEAQ (reference sequence). Trimming removed 0 bases at V and 6 bases at J, with 6 bases between. The CDR3, as DNA: TGTGCCAGCAGCTTAGCCCGGATTAATTCACCCCTCCACTTT. Translation gives CASSLARINSPLHF. The whole variable domain, filled in from reference TRBV7-9 and TRBJ1-6, reads DTGVSQNPRHKITKRGQNVTFRCDPISEHNRLYWYRQTLGQGPEFLTYFQNEAQLEKSRLLSDRFSAERPKGSFSTLEIQRTEQGDSAMYLCASSLARINSPLHFGNGTRLTVT.

The V gene is TRBV7-3, the J gene TRBJ1-1; 8 nucleotides agree with TRBD1. CDR1 SGHTA and CDR2 FQGTGA come from the germline V gene. Trimming cost V 4 bases and J 8 bases; bases outside gene matches: 9. This CDR3 region has 14 residues. The CDR3 reads CASSSTGEVAEAFF. The CDR3, as DNA: TGTGCCAGCAGCTCGACAGGGGAGGTGGCGGAAGCTTTCTTT.

The table lists this clone with a count of one. The chain recombines TRBV28 with TRBJ1-5; TRBD1 aligns across 8 bases. The germline gives CDR1 MDHEN, CDR2 SYDVKM. V lost 5 bases, J lost 2 bases, and 11 bases stayed unmatched. The CDR3 consists of 17 residues. CDR3 sequence: CASSPIDRGLGNQPQHF. CDR3 nucleotide sequence: TGTGCCAGCAGTCCTATCGACAGGGGATTGGGCAATCAGCCCCAGCATTTT.

A few counts support this clone. V is TRBV2 and J is TRBJ1-1, with a tentative D call TRBD1 (5 bases). The germline CDR1 and CDR2 sequences are SNHLY and FYNNEI. Trimming pared 6 bases from V and 1 base from J, leaving 9 bases between. There are 13 residues in the CDR3. The CDR3 loop is CASRDQGNTEAFF. In DNA form, the CDR3 reads TGTGCCAGCAGGGATCAGGGGAACACTGAAGCTTTCTTT.

V usage is TRBV5-4 and J usage is TRBJ1-1, with TRBD1 matching 7 bases. The length of the CDR3 is 14 residues. In germline, CDR1 is SGHNT, CDR2 YYREEE (reference sequence). V was pared by 4 bases and J by 10 bases, with 13 bases of the junction left unmatched. The CDR3 protein is CASSPGGGGEIAFF. As DNA, the CDR3 is TGTGCCAGCAGCCCTGGGGGAGGGGGCGAAATAGCTTTCTTT. The full variable domain, with the rest looked up from reference TRBV5-4 and TRBJ1-1, is ETGVTQSPTHLIKTRGQQVTLRCSSQSGHNTVSWYQQALGQGPQFIFQYYREEENGRGNFPPRFSGLQFPNYSSELNVNALELDDSALYLCASSPGGGGEIAFFGQGTRLTVV.

The chain couples TRBV18 to TRBJ2-7; 8 bases line up with TRBD1. Germline-derived CDR1 and CDR2 are KGHSH and LQKENI. V lost 2 bases and J lost 0; bases outside the gene matches: 0. CDR3 length: 14 amino acids. The CDR3 DNA reads as TGTGCCAGCTCACCAGGACAGGGCTCCTACGAGCAGTACTTC. This sequence encodes CASSPGQGSYEQYF.

This clone appeared once. The J gene is TRBJ2-7, the V gene TRBV4-1, with a weak D call TRBD2 (5 bases). Germline values: CDR1 MGHRA, CDR2 YSYEKL. The V end was cut by 4 bases, the J end by 6 bases, with 13 bases between. This CDR3 contains 13 residues. This CDR3 reads CASSLREFAEQYF. CDR3 nucleotides: TGCGCCAGCAGCCTGAGGGAGTTTGCCGAGCAGTACTTC.

J is TRBJ2-1 and V is TRBV21-1; TRBD2 reflects the table's D call only, with no check against the DNA. TRBV21-1 corresponds to a pseudogene. The CDR3 extends over 17 amino acids. CDR3 loop: CASSRPSSGGALNEQFF. The CDR3 DNA reads as TGTGCCAGCAGCAGACCATCTAGCGGGGGGGCTCTAAATGAGCAGTTCTTC.

The chain carries TRBV10-2 and TRBJ1-5; D is undetermined. Per germline, CDR1 WSHSY and CDR2 SAAADI. This CDR3 is built from 13 residues. Trimming stripped 4 bases from V and 7 bases from J, with 11 bases between. Here the CDR3 reads CASSVDGRQPQHF. The CDR3 DNA is TGCGCCAGCAGTGTAGACGGCCGGCAGCCCCAGCATTTT.

This chain uses TRBV9 with TRBJ2-2, with D possibly being TRBD2 (5 bases). Trimming cost V 4 bases and J 7 bases, with 20 bases left between them. This CDR3 is 16 amino acids long. CDR1 SGDLS and CDR2 YYNGEE come from the germline V gene. The CDR3 sequence: CASSPQISGSFGELFF. CDR3 in DNA: TGTGCCAGCAGCCCTCAGATTTCGGGGTCGTTCGGGGAGCTGTTTTTT.

With regard to this clone: A read error may account for a junction end that differs from germline. V usage is TRBV7-7 and J usage is TRBJ2-2, with 9 bases that match TRBD2. The CDR3 covers 15 residues. The germline V gene has CDR1 SSHAT and CDR2 FNYEAQ (reference sequence). CDR3: CASSLAAGGPGELFF. The CDR3 DNA reads TGTGCTAGCAGCTTAGCAGCGGGGGGCCCCGGGGAGCTGTTTTTT. Full variable domain (rest looked up from reference TRBV7-7 and TRBJ2-2): GAGVSQSPRYKVTKRGQDVTLRCDPISSHATLYWYQQALGQGPEFLTYFNYEAQPDKSGLPSDRFSAERPEGSISTLTIQRTEQRDSAMYRCASSLAAGGPGELFFGEGSRLTVL.

The genes are TRBV2 and TRBJ1-1; 9 nucleotides line up with TRBD1. This CDR3 has 16 residues. The V gene end was trimmed by 6 bases and the J gene end by 2 bases; junction bases not matched to a gene: 10. Looked up from germline, CDR1 is SNHLY and CDR2 is FYNNEI. The DNA of the CDR3 is TGTGCCAGCAGGCAACAGGGGGCCTCTTCAAACACTGAAGCTTTCTTT. Translation gives CASRQQGASSNTEAFF.

The chain combines TRBV9 with TRBJ1-6, with a possible D match to TRBD1 (5 bases). Germline CDR1 and CDR2: SGDLS and YYNGEE. V gave up 2 bases and J gave up 7 bases, with 10 bases separating them. This CDR3 comprises 14 residues. CDR3 amino acids: CASSVGGGNSPLHF. The CDR3 bases are TGTGCCAGCAGCGTCGGGGGTGGGAATTCACCCCTCCACTTT. The full variable domain, its missing parts supplied by reference TRBV9 and TRBJ1-6, is DSGVTQTPKHLITATGQRVTLRCSPRSGDLSVYWYQQSLDQGLQFLIQYYNGEERAKGNILERFSAQQFPDLHSELNLSSLELGDSALYFCASSVGGGNSPLHFGNGTRLTVT.

V usage is TRBV7-9 and J usage is TRBJ2-1; D perhaps matches TRBD2 (5 bases). The CDR3 loop spans 14 amino acids. V was pared by 5 bases and J by 5 bases, with 13 bases between. CDR1 and CDR2 from the germline V gene are SEHNR and FQNEAQ (reference sequence). CDR3 coding DNA: TGTGCCAGCAGCCGGACTCGAACCAACAATGAGCAGTTCTTC. It specifies CASSRTRTNNEQFF.

This sequence joins TRBV5-4 and TRBJ2-3; 11 bases match TRBD2. This CDR3 comprises 15 residues. Germline CDR1 and CDR2: SGHNT and YYREEE (reference sequence). Germline trimming cut 6 bases from V and 6 bases from J; bases unmatched to any gene: 9. This CDR3 is CASNLLAGGLDTQYF. In DNA form, the CDR3 reads TGTGCCAGCAATCTATTAGCGGGGGGGCTGGATACGCAGTATTTT.

This clone occurred once. This sample also contains other DNA sequences that code for the same CDR3. V usage is TRBV6-5 and J usage is TRBJ1-2, with D unresolved. Trimming left V 2 bases short and J 8 bases short, with 15 bases between. The CDR3 has 14 amino acids. Germline V gene data show CDR1 as MNHEY and CDR2 as SVGAGI. CDR3 nucleotide sequence: TGTGCCAGCAGTTACCTTGGGGAGGGTCGGGGCTACACCTTC. Encoded protein: CASSYLGEGRGYTF.

The chain carries TRBV6-5 and TRBJ1-3; no clear D gene. Germline-derived CDR1 and CDR2 are MNHEY and SVGAGI. The length of the CDR3 is 15 residues. With 4 bases removed from V and 5 bases from J, the gap between germline ends came to 15 bases. The CDR3 reads CASSFTPESRNTIYF. The CDR3 region has the DNA TGTGCCAGCAGTTTTACCCCGGAGAGTCGAAACACCATATATTTT.

The CDR3 region has the DNA TGCGCCACCCGACTAGCGGGGCGCGGGGAGCTGTTTTTT. Its protein product is CATRLAGRGELFF. This chain connects TRBV5-1 to TRBJ2-2; 11 bases fit TRBD2. There are 13 residues in the CDR3. V was pared by 9 bases and J by 7 bases, with 5 bases of the junction left unmatched. CDR1 and CDR2 (germline): SGHRS, YFSETQ. Full variable domain (outside the CDR3, taken from reference TRBV5-1 and TRBJ2-2): KAGVTQTPRYLIKTRGQQVTLSCSPISGHRSVSWYQQTPGQGLQFLFEYFSETQRNKGNFPGRFSGRQFSNSRSEMNVSTLELGDSALYLCATRLAGRGELFFGEGSRLTVL.